One sample yielded the 5 T cell receptor beta chains listed below, sequenced in a study of a mutant IDH1 vaccine in newly diagnosed glioma. Sequenced by immunoSEQ multiplex PCR; TCRdb stores in-frame clones only, minus some. The sample holds 60,000 to 100,000 clones, more than 80% seen once. As to time point: week 23, last vaccination. Every single dose of the vaccine, 300 ug of mutant IDH1 20-mer peptide, came with topical imiquimod. These TCRs are of unknown antigen specificity. The sample was PBMCs, taken from a glioma patient whose treatment included an IDH1 peptide vaccine. All receptors come from a woman between 45 and 65 years old with glioma.

V usage is TRBV6-6 and J usage is TRBJ2-5; D ambiguous. Near its end, the DNA agrees better with TRBJ2-7, so the J call may be wrong. The CDR3 runs 11 residues. Germline CDR1 reads MNHNY; CDR2 reads SVGAGI (reference sequence). CDR3 residues: CASTSVYEQYF. Here the CDR3 DNA reads TGTGCCAGCACCTCAGTCTACGAGCAGTACTTC.

The chain uses TRBV6-6 and TRBJ2-1; D is possibly TRBD2 (6 bases). CDR1 is MNHNY and CDR2 is SVGAGI in the germline V gene (reference sequence). The CDR3 extends over 14 amino acids. The germline V and J ends were trimmed by 7 bases and 6 bases, with 16 bases remaining between them. This CDR3 is CASNRAVEGNEQFF. CDR3 DNA sequence: TGTGCCAGCAACCGAGCGGTGGAGGGCAATGAGCAGTTCTTC.

V usage is TRBV9 and J usage is TRBJ2-2; D may correspond to TRBD1 or TRBD2 (5 bases each). Per germline, CDR1 SGDLS and CDR2 YYNGEE. The CDR3 runs 14 residues. V lost 4 bases, J lost 9 bases, and 16 bases lay in between. CDR3 coding DNA: TGTGCCAGCAGCTTCAGAGGGGAAACCCGGGAGCTGTTTTTT. It is translated as CASSFRGETRELFF.

V and J are TRBV7-9 and TRBJ2-5; 8 bases fit TRBD2. The CDR3 totals 15 residues. From germline, CDR1 is SEHNR and CDR2 FQNEAQ (reference sequence). The J segment lost 1 base and the V segment lost 3 bases, leaving 4 bases of the junction unmatched. The CDR3 DNA sequence: TGTGCCAGCAGCTTTGGAGCGGGGGCCCAAGAGACCCAGTACTTC. Its translation is CASSFGAGAQETQYF.

This rearrangement joins TRBV5-1 to TRBJ2-1; 9 bases map to TRBD2. The CDR3 consists of 15 residues. The germline gives CDR1 SGHRS, CDR2 YFSETQ. Trimming took 7 bases from V and 0 from J; bases not matched to a gene: 5. CDR3 loop: CASGLAGASYNEQFF. CDR3 in DNA: TGCGCCAGCGGATTAGCGGGAGCCTCCTACAATGAGCAGTTCTTC.